The 32 T cell receptor beta chains below all came from one sample that was sequenced in a study of T cells in Graves' hyperthyroidism and ophthalmopathy. Template material for amplifying TCR beta CDR3 regions consisted of RNA transcripts. When the TCR CDR3 underwent first-round RT-PCR, the HTBI primer set was used. TCRdb reanalysed the multiplex PCR reads using MiXCR and keeps one entry per CDR3 protein. Found here are 540,000 or so distinct CDR3 sequences, about 15% of them singletons; the top ten hold less than 9.5%. The source material was blood. All receptors come from a woman under 40 with Graves' hyperthyroidism.

The chain combines TRBV9 with TRBJ2-5, with TRBD1 matching over 7 bases. With V trimmed by 4 bases and J by 5 bases, 14 bases remained unmatched. Germline assignment: CDR1 SGDLS and CDR2 YYNGEE. CDR3 length: 16 residues. CDR3 in amino acids: CASSPAGTAGRETQYF. CDR3 coding DNA: TGTGCCAGCAGCCCCGCCGGGACAGCCGGACGGGAGACCCAGTACTTC.

V and J are TRBV27 and TRBJ1-5; D remains unclear. The germline V and J ends were trimmed by 6 bases and 3 bases, with 12 bases remaining between them. CDR1 MNHEY and CDR2 SMNVEV come from the germline V gene (reference sequence). The CDR3 contains 14 residues. The CDR3 loop is CASRPDATNQPQHF. Here the CDR3 DNA reads TGTGCCAGCAGGCCTGACGCCACCAATCAGCCCCAGCATTTT.

Notes on this clonotype: At one boundary the junction diverges from the germline segment, which might be a read error. This chain uses TRBV5-1 with TRBJ2-3, with 15 bases lining up with TRBD2. The CDR3 has 14 amino acids. From germline, CDR1 is SGHRS and CDR2 YFSETQ. DNA of the CDR3: TGTGCCAGCAGGGGACTAGCGGGAGGAGATACGCAGTATTTT. It specifies CASRGLAGGDTQYF.

The chain uses TRBV28 and TRBJ2-5, with 8 bases aligning to TRBD2. The length of the CDR3 is 17 residues. V shed 6 bases, J shed 6 bases, and the junction held 18 bases outside the gene matches. Germline CDR1 is MDHEN and CDR2 is SYDVKM. DNA for the CDR3: TGTGCCAGCAGCCGGCCCCTTACTAGCGGCCTTCGCAAGACCCAGTACTTC. As protein: CASSRPLTSGLRKTQYF.

In this sample, this clonotype turned up a few times. The chain employs TRBV3-1 and TRBJ2-5; the match to TRBD2 covers 13 bases. The CDR3 sequence is 16 residues long. The V gene end was trimmed by 0 bases and the J gene end by 5 bases; junction bases not matched to a gene: 3. CDR1 is LGHDT, CDR2 YNNKEL, per germline (reference sequence). The chain's CDR3 is CASSQDRGLAGETQYF. The CDR3 DNA follows: TGTGCCAGCAGCCAAGATAGGGGACTAGCGGGGGAGACCCAGTACTTC.

Here the CDR3 reads CASSIAGLNTEAFF. The CDR3 nucleotides are TGTGCCAGTAGTATAGCAGGACTGAACACTGAAGCTTTCTTT. This chain uses TRBV19 with TRBJ1-1; D is uncertain. Germline values: CDR1 LNHDA, CDR2 SQIVND (reference sequence). V lost 1 base to trimming and J lost 0 bases, with 6 bases between them. The CDR3 is 14 residues long.

This clonotype was seen ten or more times. This rearrangement joins TRBV7-3 to TRBJ2-1; 7 nucleotides line up with TRBD1. Looked up from germline, CDR1 is SGHTA and CDR2 is FQGTGA. The CDR3 is 13 amino acids. Trimming at V came to 3 bases and at J to 6 bases, leaving 2 bases not matched to a gene. The chain's CDR3 is CASSFDRANEQFF. In nucleotides, the CDR3 is TGTGCCAGCAGCTTCGACAGGGCCAATGAGCAGTTCTTC.

This clonotype was observed many times. DNA of the CDR3: TGTGCCAGCAGTCCACCCGGGACAGCTATCTATGGCTACACCTTC. Protein: CASSPPGTAIYGYTF. The chain joins TRBV27 to TRBJ1-2; 7 nucleotides align to TRBD1. The CDR3 is 15 residues long. V was pared by 5 bases and J by 4 bases, with 10 bases of the junction left unmatched. In germline, CDR1 is MNHEY, CDR2 SMNVEV (reference sequence).

This clonotype has more than one count but fewer than ten. Being one base from a much bigger clone, this may be a read error. This rearrangement joins TRBV3-1 to TRBJ2-2; maybe TRBD2 (5 bases). The CDR3 is 16 residues long. From germline, CDR1 is LGHDT and CDR2 YNNKEL (reference sequence). CDR3 in amino acids: CANSQVGLYNTGELFF. CDR3 nucleotide sequence: TGTGCCAACAGCCAAGTAGGACTCTATAACACCGGGGAGCTGTTTTTT.

Notes on this clonotype: This clone may be a read error of a much larger clone one base away. The chain uses TRBV12-3 or TRBV12-4 and TRBJ2-6; D possibly corresponds to TRBD1 (6 bases). Between the trimmed V and J ends, which lost 6 bases and 1 base, there was a span of 10 bases. This CDR3 comprises 15 residues. For the CDR3, the DNA is TGTGCCAGCAGACTACAGGGTTCTGGGGCCAACGTCCTGACTTTC. This translates into CASRLQGSGANVLTF.

This clonotype was detected many times. The chain links TRBV5-1 to TRBJ2-7; TRBD1 is a possible D gene (5 bases). CDR1 is SGHRS, CDR2 YFSETQ, per germline. V was clipped by 1 base and J by 2 bases, with 10 bases between them. The length of the CDR3 is 14 residues. CDR3 region: CASSLRGAPYEQYF. The CDR3 DNA follows: TGCGCCAGCAGCTTGAGGGGCGCTCCCTACGAGCAGTACTTC. Supplemented by reference TRBV5-1 and TRBJ2-7, the full variable domain reads KAGVTQTPRYLIKTRGQQVTLSCSPISGHRSVSWYQQTPGQGLQFLFEYFSETQRNKGNFPGRFSGRQFSNSRSEMNVSTLELGDSALYLCASSLRGAPYEQYFGPGTRLTVT.

In its sample, this clonotype was seen a few times. The chain is built from TRBV6-6 and TRBJ1-1, with D tentatively TRBD1 (5 bases). From germline, CDR1 is MNHNY and CDR2 SVGAGI (reference sequence). This CDR3 comprises 15 residues. The V end lost 1 base, the J end lost 1 base, and 10 bases lay between the germline ends. CDR3 in amino acids: CASSYFGRANTEAFF. The CDR3, as DNA: TGTGCCAGCAGTTACTTTGGCAGGGCGAACACTGAAGCTTTCTTT.

The chain is built from TRBV14 and TRBJ2-3; tentatively, D is TRBD2 (6 bases). Trimming shortened V by 6 bases and J by 2 bases, and 18 bases separated the two germline ends. This CDR3 is 16 amino acids long. In germline, CDR1 is SGHDN, CDR2 FVKESK. CDR3 bases: TGTGCCAGCAGGGGGACTTTCTCTGAATTCACAGATACGCAGTATTTT. Protein product: CASRGTFSEFTDTQYF.

DNA of the CDR3: TGCGCCAGCAGCTTGGACCGCAAACCCAGGACAGGGGATTTCTACAATGAGCAGTTCTTC. Protein product: CASSLDRKPRTGDFYNEQFF. The rearrangement links TRBV5-1 to TRBJ2-1; TRBD1 agrees at 9 bases. From germline, CDR1 is SGHRS and CDR2 YFSETQ. V lost 0 bases, J lost 3 bases, and 16 bases stayed unmatched. CDR3 length: 20 amino acids.

This clonotype showed up just a few times. The chain uses TRBV10-3 and TRBJ2-1; possible D gene TRBD2, 5 bases. CDR1 is ENHRY, CDR2 SYGVKD, per germline. Trimming pared 4 bases from V and 4 bases from J, leaving 14 bases between. The CDR3 contains 15 residues. The CDR3 DNA reads as TGTGCCATCAGTGCGTCACGGGAACTATACAATGAGCAGTTCTTC. This gives the protein CAISASRELYNEQFF.

The sample holds many counts of this clonotype. V gene TRBV7-4 combines with J gene TRBJ2-3; a possible D gene is TRBD2 (5 bases). V gave up 4 bases and J gave up 10 bases, with 18 bases separating them. This CDR3 is 14 amino acids long. CDR1 is SGHVT and CDR2 is SQSDAQ in the germline V gene. CDR3 nucleotide sequence: TGTGCCAGCAGCTCCCTGACTACCTCCTCAGCGCAGTATTTT. Translation: CASSSLTTSSAQYF. The variable domain in full, with the rest retrieved from reference TRBV7-4 and TRBJ2-3, is GAGVSQSPRYKVAKRGRDVALRCDSISGHVTLYWYRQTLGQGSEVLTYSQSDAQRDKSGRPSGRFSAERPERSVSTLKIQRTEQGDSAVYLCASSSLTTSSAQYFGPGTRLTVL.

This clonotype was seen a few times. In nucleotides, the CDR3 is TGTGCCACCAGGGACAGGGCGATTTCGAACACTGAAGCTTTCTTT. Translation: CATRDRAISNTEAFF. The gene calls are TRBV24-1 and TRBJ1-1, with 8 bases identical to TRBD1. Germline loops: CDR1 KGHDR, CDR2 SFDVKD. Trimming removed 7 bases from V and 1 base from J; junction bases left unmatched: 7. CDR3 length: 15 amino acids.

V gene TRBV6-7 combines with J gene TRBJ1-2; 7 bases match TRBD1. TRBV6-7 carries the ORF label, with uncertain function. The CDR3 is 15 amino acids. V lost 7 bases, J lost 2 bases, and 10 bases stayed unmatched. The CDR3 region is CASTYPGQLNYGYTF. Written as DNA, the CDR3 is TGTGCCAGCACCTACCCGGGACAGCTAAACTATGGCTACACCTTC.

The chain recombines TRBV7-2 with TRBJ2-1; 9 bases line up with TRBD2. Per germline, CDR1 SGHTA and CDR2 FQGNSA. The CDR3 covers 17 residues. Unmatched junction bases numbered 17, after V lost 5 bases and J lost 9 bases. DNA for the CDR3: TGTGCCAGCAGCGACGGACAGTCAGTAGCGGGAGCCTCTGAGCAGTTCTTC. This codes for CASSDGQSVAGASEQFF.

This clonotype was seen many times. V is TRBV5-5 and J is TRBJ2-3, with a tentative D call TRBD2 (6 bases). The CDR3 loop spans 16 amino acids. Germline CDR1 and CDR2: SGHKS and YYEKEE (reference sequence). The V and J ends lost 0 bases and 1 base respectively, with 12 bases between them. This CDR3 is CASSLVASVGTDTQYF. The CDR3 DNA reads TGTGCCAGCAGCTTGGTGGCTAGCGTCGGCACAGATACGCAGTATTTT.

There are many counts of this clonotype. V usage is TRBV20-1 and J usage is TRBJ2-2; D unclear. Trimming stripped 6 bases from V and 6 bases from J, with 8 bases between. The CDR3 consists of 11 residues. CDR1 and CDR2 (germline): DFQATT, SNEGSKA (reference sequence). The CDR3 DNA sequence: TGCAGTGCCATAGTCTCCGGGGAGCTGTTTTTT. It translates to CSAIVSGELFF.

This clonotype occurred many times. The gene calls are TRBV5-1 and TRBJ1-1; 7 nucleotides agree with TRBD1. Germline trimming cut 3 bases from V and 5 bases from J; bases unmatched to any gene: 10. The CDR3 has 15 amino acids. Germline CDR1 reads SGHRS; CDR2 reads YFSETQ. In DNA form, the CDR3 reads TGCGCCAGCAGCTCAGCGACAGGGATAGTAACTGAAGCTTTCTTT. Its protein product is CASSSATGIVTEAFF.

The genes are TRBV13 and TRBJ2-7; 10 nucleotides line up with TRBD2. In germline, CDR1 is PRHDT, CDR2 FYEKMQ (reference sequence). Unmatched junction bases numbered 11, after V lost 5 bases and J lost 1 base. This CDR3 region has 17 residues. CDR3 DNA: TGTGCCAGCAGCAGAATCACTAGCGGGACTAGTTCCTACGAGCAGTACTTC. This sequence encodes CASSRITSGTSSYEQYF.

There are a few counts of this clonotype. The V and J genes are TRBV10-3 and TRBJ2-5; D remains unclear. CDR1 is ENHRY and CDR2 is SYGVKD in the germline V gene. The V gene lost 4 bases and the J gene lost 2 bases, with 14 bases spanning the gap. The CDR3 runs to 15 residues. The CDR3 sequence is CAISGALESQETQYF. CDR3 DNA sequence: TGTGCCATCAGTGGGGCGTTGGAGAGTCAAGAGACCCAGTACTTC.

The sample holds many counts of this clonotype. V is TRBV2 and J is TRBJ1-2, with D perhaps TRBD1 (5 bases). The CDR3 is 14 amino acids. The germline gives CDR1 SNHLY, CDR2 FYNNEI. V shed 3 bases and J shed 1 base, with 9 bases lying between them. The CDR3 region is CASSDFRGNYGYTF. DNA of the CDR3: TGTGCCAGCAGTGATTTTAGGGGTAACTATGGCTACACCTTC. Full variable domain (missing parts from reference TRBV2 and TRBJ1-2): EPEVTQTPSHQVTQMGQEVILRCVPISNHLYFYWYRQILGQKVEFLVSFYNNEISEKSEIFDDQFSVERPDGSNFTLKIRSTKLEDSAMYFCASSDFRGNYGYTFGSGTRLTVV.

This clonotype was seen many times. The chain uses TRBV7-8 and TRBJ2-1; 12 positions match TRBD1. V shed 5 bases and J 6 bases; nucleotides not matched to a gene: 11. The CDR3 sequence is 17 residues long. Germline values: CDR1 SGHVS, CDR2 FQNEAQ. The CDR3 region has the DNA TGTGCCAGCAGCCCGTACCGGGACAGGGGGCGAATCAATGAGCAGTTCTTC. Protein product: CASSPYRDRGRINEQFF.

This clonotype came up many times. The chain employs TRBV20-1 and TRBJ2-7; D remains unclear. The CDR3 runs 14 residues. Germline V gene data show CDR1 as DFQATT and CDR2 as SNEGSKA (reference sequence). The ends were cut back, 3 bases at V and 3 bases at J, with 15 bases in the middle. CDR3 sequence reads: CSASKWPRVYEQYF. The CDR3, as DNA: TGCAGTGCTAGTAAGTGGCCTCGGGTCTACGAGCAGTACTTC.

This clonotype has ten or more counts. The chain links TRBV24-1 to TRBJ1-1; D not certain. The CDR3 has 14 residues. Trimming shortened V by 3 bases and J by 3 bases, and 10 bases separated the two germline ends. Germline V gene lookup returns CDR1 KGHDR and CDR2 SFDVKD. The DNA for the CDR3 is TGTGCCACCAGTGATCCTCAGCGGGACACTGAAGCTTTCTTT. Translated, it gives CATSDPQRDTEAFF.

This clonotype was seen many times. The chain carries TRBV20-1 and TRBJ2-3, with D uncertain. The CDR3 extends over 12 amino acids. V gave up 3 bases and J gave up 1 base, with 5 bases separating them. Germline-derived CDR1 and CDR2 are DFQATT and SNEGSKA (reference sequence). CDR3 loop: CSASLGTDTQYF. In DNA, the CDR3 is TGCAGTGCTAGTCTGGGCACAGATACGCAGTATTTT.

The rearrangement links TRBV28 to TRBJ2-7, with 10 nucleotides matching TRBD1. Losses at the gene ends were 5 bases for V and 3 bases for J; bases not matched to a gene: 4. The CDR3 is made up of 14 amino acids. CDR1 MDHEN and CDR2 SYDVKM come from the germline V gene. Written as DNA, the CDR3 is TGTGCCAGCAGTCCCGACAGGGGGCACTACGAGCAGTACTTC. Amino acid sequence: CASSPDRGHYEQYF.

Notes on this clonotype: At one boundary the junction diverges from the germline segment, which might be a read error. The CDR3 is CVSRTGDTEAFF. The CDR3, as DNA: TGTGTCAGCAGGACAGGGGACACTGAAGCTTTCTTT. The rearrangement uses TRBV28 and TRBJ1-1, with 9 bases matching TRBD1. CDR1 MDHEN and CDR2 SYDVKM come from the germline V gene. CDR3 length: 12 residues.

This clonotype has just a few counts. The chain combines TRBV6-2 or TRBV6-3 with TRBJ2-5; tentative D call: TRBD2 (6 bases). Looked up from germline, CDR1 is MNHEY and CDR2 is SVGEGT. This CDR3 comprises 12 residues. Trimming cost V 8 bases and J 1 base, with 8 bases left between them. Here the CDR3 DNA reads TGTGCCAGCGCCGGGAGCCAAGAGACCCAGTACTTC. Translated: CASAGSQETQYF.